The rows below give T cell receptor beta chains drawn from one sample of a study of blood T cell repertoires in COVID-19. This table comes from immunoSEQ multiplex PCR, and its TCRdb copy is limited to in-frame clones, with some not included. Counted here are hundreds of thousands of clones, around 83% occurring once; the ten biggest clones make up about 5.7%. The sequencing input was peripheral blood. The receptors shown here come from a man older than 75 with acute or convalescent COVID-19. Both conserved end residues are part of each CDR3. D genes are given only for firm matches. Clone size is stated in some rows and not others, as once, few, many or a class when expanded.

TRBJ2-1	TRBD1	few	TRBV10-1	TGCGCCAGCAGTGTAACACAGGGGACCCCCTACAATGAGCAGTTCTTC	CASSVTQGTPYNEQFF
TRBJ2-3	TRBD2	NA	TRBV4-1	TGCGCCAGCGCGGGGCAGGACGGGGGGACAGATACGCAGTATTTT	CASAGQDGGTDTQYF
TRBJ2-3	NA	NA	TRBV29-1	TGCAGCGTTGATGGGCCGACAGGAATCACAGATACGCAGTATTTT	CSVDGPTGITDTQYF
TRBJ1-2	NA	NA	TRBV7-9	TGTGCCAGCAGCAAGGACAGATTTGTCGGGGGCTACACCTTC	CASSKDRFVGGYTF
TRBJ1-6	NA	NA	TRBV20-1	TGCAGTGCTAGAGAGGGGCTCACCCTCCACTTT	CSAREGLTLHF
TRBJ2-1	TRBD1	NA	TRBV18	TGTGCCAGCTCAACTCCCGGGACAGGTATTATCGATGAGCAGTTCTTC	CASSTPGTGIIDEQFF
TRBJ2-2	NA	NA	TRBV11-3	TGTGCCAGCAGCCTAGGACACGTCGGCGGGGAGCTGTTTTTT	CASSLGHVGGELFF
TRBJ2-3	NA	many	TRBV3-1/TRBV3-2	TGTGCCAGCAGCCAAAACCCACATGGTACGCAGTATTTT	CASSQNPHGTQYF
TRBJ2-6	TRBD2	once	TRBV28	TGTGCCAGCAGTCTGGGGGGGGCTGGGGCCAACGTCCTGACTTTC	CASSLGGAGANVLTF
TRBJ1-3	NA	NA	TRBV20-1	TGCAGTGCTAGTCTTAACTCTGGAAACACCATATATTTT	CSASLNSGNTIYF
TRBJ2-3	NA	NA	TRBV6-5	TGTGCCAGCAGTTACGAGAGGCGGGCTACGCAGTATTTT	CASSYERRATQYF
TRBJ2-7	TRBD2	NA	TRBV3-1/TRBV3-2	TGTGCCAGCAGCCAATTAGCGGGAGGGCAGTACGAGCAGTACTTC	CASSQLAGGQYEQYF
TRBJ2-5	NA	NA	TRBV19	TGTGCCAGTAGTACGACTTTCACGGAGACCCAGTACTTC	CASSTTFTETQYF
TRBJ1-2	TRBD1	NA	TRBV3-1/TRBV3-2	TGTGCCAGCAGCCAAGATCCAGGGGGCTATGGCTACACCTTC	CASSQDPGGYGYTF
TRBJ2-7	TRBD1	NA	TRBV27	TGTGCCAGCAGTTTCGGACAGGGGGCGAGTGAGCAGTACTTC	CASSFGQGASEQYF
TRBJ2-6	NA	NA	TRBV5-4	TGTGCCAGCAGCTGGGGCGGAGGAGGGCACTCTGGGGCCAACGTCCTGACTTTC	CASSWGGGGHSGANVLTF
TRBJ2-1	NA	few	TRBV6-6	TGTGCCAGCGGTTCGGGCAATGAGCAGTTCTTC	CASGSGNEQFF
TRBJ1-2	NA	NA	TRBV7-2	TGTGCCAGCAGCTTAGCGAGGGTGGACGGCTACACCTTC	CASSLARVDGYTF
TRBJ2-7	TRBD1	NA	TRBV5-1	TGCGCCAGCAGCTGGGGACAGGTTGGGAAAAACGAGCAGTACTTC	CASSWGQVGKNEQYF
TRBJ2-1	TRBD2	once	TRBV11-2	TGTGCCAGCCGGGGGGTCAGCTCCTACAATGAGCAGTTCTTC	CASRGVSSYNEQFF